This T cell receptor beta chain derives from a study of shared clonotypes between healthy human individuals. For this clone: The same CDR3 also results from other DNA sequences found in this sample.

The repertoire was sequenced with immunoSEQ multiplex PCR; TCRdb's copy has only in-frame clones and lacks some. The data hold some 2,500,000 clones, with roughly 90% observed a single time. Sequencing was carried out using naive CD4+ T cells from PBMCs. Specified subset: CD45RA+ positively selected. The sequence came from a man between 18 and 35 years old in good health. Some clones in this sample may be carry-over from other donors' samples.

CDR3 nucleotide sequence: TGCGCCAGCAGCTTTCAGTACAATGAGCAGTTCTTC. This translates into CASSFQYNEQFF. J is TRBJ2-1 and V is TRBV5-1; no definite D call. Germline V gene lookup returns CDR1 SGHRS and CDR2 YFSETQ. V gave up 2 bases and J gave up 4 bases, with 4 bases separating them. This CDR3 has 12 amino acids.